This T cell receptor (beta chain) was identified during a study of blood T cells in healthy people across ages. Alongside a J-beta primer mix, a sample-barcoded 5' primer served in a second PCR lasting roughly 7 to 11 cycles. One entry per CDR3 protein, called by TCRdb with MiXCR from the 5' RACE reads. The sample has hundreds of thousands of distinct CDR3 sequences, about 25% seen once. The CDR3 is made up of 15 amino acids. CDR1 is KGHDR, CDR2 SFDVKD, per germline. The junction had 1 base not matched to a gene; V was cut back by 4 bases and J by 1 base. The data were also submitted as part of a second study, on T cells of mothers and their children.

The material sequenced was blood. J is TRBJ1-5 and V is TRBV24-1; the match to TRBD1 covers 9 bases. The clonotype was recovered from a boy younger than 18 in good health. The CDR3 DNA follows: TGTGCCACCAGTGACGGACAGGGGAGCAATCAGCCCCAGCATTTT. It specifies CATSDGQGSNQPQHF.